This TCR beta chain was obtained from a study of cytomegalovirus exposure and HLA in healthy donors. Overall study: Unique TCRs numbering some 93 million, obtained from HLA-typed donors, made up an early data release. Regarding the study as a whole: Fewer N-insertions than the approximately 610-donor mean were reportedly shown by an Asian-associated ancestry cluster in a later analysis. Within an earlier analysis, most TCR beta V segments proved productive either about 87% or about 30% of the time.

On this clone: Its antigen is as yet unknown.

The CDR3 is 14 amino acids. Germline CDR1 reads SSHAT; CDR2 reads FNYEAQ (reference sequence). J lost 5 bases, V lost 2 bases, and 0 bases had no gene match. The PCR was carried out with 60 Vbeta primers and 13 Jbeta primers. TCRdb's table, derived via immunoSEQ multiplex PCR, lists solely in-frame clones and lacks some. The sample shows fewer than 150,000 clones, about 85% of them seen only once. This rearrangement joins TRBV7-7 to TRBJ2-2; 9 bases are shared with TRBD2. Sequencing was done on a sample of PBMCs. This clonotype was sampled from a woman aged 30 to 39 in good health and CMV-seropositive. This CDR3 reads CASSLSGGTGELFF. The CDR3 DNA follows: TGTGCCAGCAGCTTAAGCGGGGGGACCGGGGAGCTGTTTTTT. Full variable domain (rest looked up from reference TRBV7-7 and TRBJ2-2): GAGVSQSPRYKVTKRGQDVTLRCDPISSHATLYWYQQALGQGPEFLTYFNYEAQPDKSGLPSDRFSAERPEGSISTLTIQRTEQRDSAMYRCASSLSGGTGELFFGEGSRLTVL.